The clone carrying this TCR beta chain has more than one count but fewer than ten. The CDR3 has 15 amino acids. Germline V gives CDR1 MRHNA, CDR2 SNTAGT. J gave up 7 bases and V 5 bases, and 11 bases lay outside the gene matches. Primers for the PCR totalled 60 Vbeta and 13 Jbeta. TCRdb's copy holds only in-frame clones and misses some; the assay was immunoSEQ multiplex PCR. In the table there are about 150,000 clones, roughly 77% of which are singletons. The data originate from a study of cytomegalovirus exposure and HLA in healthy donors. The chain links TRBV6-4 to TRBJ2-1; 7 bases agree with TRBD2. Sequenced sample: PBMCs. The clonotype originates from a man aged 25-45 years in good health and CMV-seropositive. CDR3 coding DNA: TGTGCCAGCAGTAAAACTGCGGGGGTATGGAATGAGCAGTTCTTC. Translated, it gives CASSKTAGVWNEQFF.